Following are 6 T cell receptor beta chains from one sample sequenced in a study of CXCR3-negative and CXCR3-positive naive CD8 T cells. Carrying UMI labels, the TRB cDNA libraries were prepared through 5' RACE. TCRdb reprocessed the 5' RACE reads and keeps a single row for each CDR3 protein, giving no DNA. In total, the table holds about 84,000 distinct CDR3 sequences. Findings of the study overall: TRB CDR3s of CXCR3-positive naive cells were more hydrophobic than those of CXCR3-negative naive cells.

Antigens for these TCRs are unknown. The sample was naive CXCR3+ CD8+ T cells from blood. Subset specified: CD45RO-CCR7+CD27+CD95- naive CD8+ T cells expressing CXCR3 (TNR3+). The receptors stem from a human donor in good health. Some clones in this sample may be carry-over from other donors' samples.

The CDR3 region is CASSQEGRATLGEQFF. The chain has TRBV4-1 and TRBJ2-1; no DNA is available, so the TRBD2 call from TCRdb remains unchecked. Germline V lookup: CDR1 MGHRA, CDR2 YSYEKL. The CDR3 has 16 amino acids.

V usage is TRBV5-5 and J usage is TRBJ2-7; TCRdb reports TRBD1, a call that lacks DNA to check it against. This CDR3 comprises 16 residues. Germline loops: CDR1 SGHKS, CDR2 YYEKEE (reference sequence). CDR3 in amino acids: CASSLSSGTANYEQYF.

This rearrangement joins TRBV29-1 to TRBJ2-1. Germline V lookup: CDR1 SQVTM, CDR2 ANQGSEA. The CDR3 spans 13 residues. This CDR3 is CSVEQTPYNEQFF.

The chain recombines TRBV20-1 with TRBJ2-7; the TCRdb D gene call, TRBD2, has no DNA to confirm it. Germline V CDR1 and CDR2: DFQATT, SNEGSKA (reference sequence). The CDR3 has 16 amino acids. The CDR3 is CSARDPRKLSHYEQYF.

The CDR3: CASSAPGIDTQYF. The chain uses TRBV7-8 and TRBJ2-3; TCRdb indicates TRBD1, and absent DNA this call remains unverified. The length of the CDR3 is 13 residues. CDR1 is SGHVS and CDR2 is FQNEAQ in the germline V gene.

V and J are TRBV20-1 and TRBJ2-5. Germline CDR1 is DFQATT and CDR2 is SNEGSKA (reference sequence). The CDR3 totals 17 residues. The CDR3 reads CSAKGSHPNGVQETQYF.